This T cell receptor beta chain was sequenced for a study of T cells in Graves' hyperthyroidism and ophthalmopathy. About the research overall: Peripheral blood was collected at initial diagnosis, before any treatment. Whole-study findings and limits: The model identified upcoming ophthalmopathy a median 6.5 months ahead of onset.

As to this clonotype: The target antigen is unknown.

Disease duration was under 3 months in the ophthalmopathy patients, who also had a Clinical Activity Score of at least 3 and a NOSPECS grade of at least 4. Diagnoses were established using clinical symptoms, serum thyroxine and TRAb, thyroid ultrasound and orbital computed tomography. Template material for amplifying TCR beta CDR3 regions consisted of RNA transcripts. First-round RT-PCR of the TCR CDR3 relied on the HTBI primer set. A single record per CDR3 protein comes from TCRdb applying MiXCR to the multiplex PCR reads. The sample includes 560,000 or so distinct CDR3 sequences, about 20% of them seen just once. This TCR was sampled from a man aged 40-49 years with Graves' ophthalmopathy. What was sequenced was blood.

The CDR3 DNA reads TGTGCCAGCAGTTACATGGCCGGGACTAGCGCGTACCAAGAGACCCAGTACTTC. Its protein product is CASSYMAGTSAYQETQYF. This rearrangement joins TRBV6-2 or TRBV6-3 to TRBJ2-5, with 10 nucleotides matching TRBD2. Losses at the gene ends were 2 bases for V and 0 bases for J; bases not matched to a gene: 9. CDR3 length: 18 amino acids. CDR1 MNHEY and CDR2 SVGEGT come from the germline V gene.